One sample yielded the 25 T cell receptor beta chains listed below, sequenced in a study of cytomegalovirus exposure and HLA in healthy donors. This PCR relied on a set of 60 Vbeta primers and 13 Jbeta primers. Assay: immunoSEQ multiplex PCR; the TCRdb copy retains only in-frame clones and omits some. The sample lists fewer than 120,000 clones; 65% to 85% were seen once. The sequenced material came from PBMCs. The receptors here all came from a man aged 25-45 years in good health and CMV-seropositive.

The chain combines TRBV6-5 with TRBJ1-4; no clear D gene. CDR3 length: 14 residues. The germline V gene encodes CDR1 MNHEY and CDR2 SVGAGI. The V and J ends lost 5 bases and 3 bases respectively, with 10 bases between them. The CDR3: CASSKGVANEKLFF. CDR3 bases: TGTGCCAGCAGTAAGGGAGTGGCTAATGAAAAACTGTTTTTT.

V usage is TRBV6-4 and J usage is TRBJ1-6; a weak D match, TRBD1 (5 bases). The CDR3 is 19 residues long. With 4 bases removed from V and 0 bases from J, the gap between germline ends came to 19 bases. In germline, CDR1 is MRHNA, CDR2 SNTAGT. CDR3 sequence: CASSVEPGLLSSYNSPLHF. CDR3 coding DNA: TGTGCCAGCAGTGTCGAACCGGGACTCCTGAGCTCCTATAATTCACCCCTCCACTTT.

The chain carries TRBV6-1 and TRBJ2-7, with TRBD1 matching over 9 bases. The CDR3 loop spans 15 amino acids. Germline CDR1 and CDR2: MNHNS and SASEGT. J gave up 0 bases and V 2 bases, and 2 bases lay outside the gene matches. The chain's CDR3 is CASSERTGDSYEQYF. In DNA, the CDR3 is TGTGCCAGCAGTGAACGGACAGGGGACTCCTACGAGCAGTACTTC.

This sequence joins TRBV7-8 and TRBJ2-7; possibly TRBD1 for D (6 bases). The CDR3 has 16 residues. V lost 1 base and J lost 3, with 16 bases in between. Germline CDR1 reads SGHVS; CDR2 reads FQNEAQ. DNA of the CDR3: TGTGCCAGCAGCTTAGGGCCCACAGGGTTCAGCTACGAGCAGTACTTC. This gives the protein CASSLGPTGFSYEQYF.

The chain recombines TRBV6-1 with TRBJ1-6; D perhaps matches TRBD1 (5 bases). Germline CDR1 reads MNHNS; CDR2 reads SASEGT. This CDR3 region has 16 residues. Trimming removed 4 bases at V and 8 bases at J, with 18 bases between. CDR3 in DNA: TGTGCCAGCAGTGTCTCGTGGGCAGGGTTATATTCACCCCTCCACTTT. It encodes CASSVSWAGLYSPLHF.

The chain has TRBV27 and TRBJ2-7, with TRBD2 matching over 15 bases. The trim removed 6 bases at V and 4 bases at J, leaving 13 bases unmatched. The CDR3 covers 18 residues. Germline loops: CDR1 MNHEY, CDR2 SMNVEV (reference sequence). The CDR3: CASSSRRGTSGGWYEQYF. The CDR3 DNA reads as TGTGCCAGCAGCTCCCGCCGGGGGACTAGCGGGGGGTGGTACGAGCAGTACTTC.

J is TRBJ1-5 and V is TRBV9, with 7 bases fitting TRBD1. Germline loops: CDR1 SGDLS, CDR2 YYNGEE. V shed 2 bases, J shed 3 bases, and the junction held 2 bases outside the gene matches. The CDR3 sequence is 14 residues long. CDR3 loop: CASSVGQFNQPQHF. In nucleotides, the CDR3 is TGTGCCAGCAGCGTGGGACAGTTCAATCAGCCCCAGCATTTT. Complete variable domain (other parts from reference TRBV9 and TRBJ1-5): DSGVTQTPKHLITATGQRVTLRCSPRSGDLSVYWYQQSLDQGLQFLIQYYNGEERAKGNILERFSAQQFPDLHSELNLSSLELGDSALYFCASSVGQFNQPQHFGDGTRLSIL.

The rearrangement joins TRBV7-9 to TRBJ1-1; no clear D. V was clipped by 2 bases and J by 8 bases, with 9 bases between them. The germline V gene encodes CDR1 SEHNR and CDR2 FQNEAQ (reference sequence). The CDR3 totals 12 residues. The CDR3 here is CASSLRGAEAFF. The CDR3 DNA follows: TGTGCCAGCAGCTTACGGGGAGCCGAAGCTTTCTTT. Filled out from reference TRBV7-9 and TRBJ1-1, the complete variable domain reads DTGVSQNPRHKITKRGQNVTFRCDPISEHNRLYWYRQTLGQGPEFLTYFQNEAQLEKSRLLSDRFSAERPKGSFSTLEIQRTEQGDSAMYLCASSLRGAEAFFGQGTRLTVV.

This chain uses TRBV7-3 with TRBJ2-3; TRBD2 matches 7 bases. The germline V gene has CDR1 SGHTA and CDR2 FQGTGA. The ends lost 5 bases at V and 0 bases at J; junction bases unmatched: 14. The CDR3 length is 18 residues. DNA for the CDR3: TGTGCCAGCAGCCCCCGGACTAGAGGGGAGCCTAGCACAGATACGCAGTATTTT. Translating it yields CASSPRTRGEPSTDTQYF.

Here the CDR3 reads CAWKTGLRDGYTF. The CDR3 DNA is TGTGCCTGGAAGACAGGGCTAAGGGATGGCTACACCTTC. The genes are TRBV30 and TRBJ1-2, with TRBD1 matching over 7 bases. Germline CDR1 and CDR2: GTSNPN and SVGIG (reference sequence). There are 13 residues in the CDR3. J was trimmed by 6 bases and V by 4 bases; bases with no gene match: 8.

The gene calls are TRBV6-6 and TRBJ1-1; TRBD1 matches 8 bases. V lost 0 bases, J lost 3 bases, and 3 bases stayed unmatched. The CDR3 is made up of 15 amino acids. Germline V CDR1 and CDR2: MNHNY, SVGAGI (reference sequence). The CDR3 reads CASSYSGQGYTEAFF. CDR3 sequence (DNA): TGTGCCAGCAGTTACTCAGGACAGGGATACACTGAAGCTTTCTTT.

This chain connects TRBV9 to TRBJ1-1, with D possibly being TRBD1 (5 bases). The CDR3 has 15 amino acids. The germline CDR1 and CDR2 sequences are SGDLS and YYNGEE. V lost 4 bases to trimming and J lost 1 base, with 14 bases between them. CDR3 in DNA: TGTGCCAGCAGCCCCCGTTTGGGGGGGAACACTGAAGCTTTCTTT. This codes for CASSPRLGGNTEAFF. Full variable domain (missing parts from reference TRBV9 and TRBJ1-1): DSGVTQTPKHLITATGQRVTLRCSPRSGDLSVYWYQQSLDQGLQFLIQYYNGEERAKGNILERFSAQQFPDLHSELNLSSLELGDSALYFCASSPRLGGNTEAFFGQGTRLTVV.

This rearrangement joins TRBV18 to TRBJ1-5; a weak D match, TRBD1 (5 bases). The CDR3 length is 15 residues. V lost 1 base, J lost 5 bases, and 12 bases lay in between. Germline CDR1 is KGHSH and CDR2 is LQKENI. CDR3 coding DNA: TGTGCCAGCTCACCACAGGCAGGAGGGGATCAGCCCCAGCATTTT. It codes for CASSPQAGGDQPQHF.

V usage is TRBV25-1 and J usage is TRBJ1-3; tentatively, D is TRBD1 (6 bases). CDR1 is MGHDK and CDR2 is SYGVNS in the germline V gene. This CDR3 spans 15 amino acids. V shed 2 bases and J shed 0 bases, with 8 bases lying between them. This chain's CDR3 is CASSEQGSSGNTIYF. The CDR3 DNA is TGTGCCAGCAGTGAACAGGGGAGCTCTGGAAACACCATATATTTT.

This clone was picked up a small number of times. The rearrangement links TRBV23-1 to TRBJ2-7, with TRBD1 matching over 7 bases. TRBV23-1 is an ORF; its function is uncertain. The CDR3 runs to 18 residues. J was trimmed by 2 bases and V by 3 bases; bases with no gene match: 16. DNA of the CDR3: TGCGCCAGCAGTCACTGGGACAGCCCCCCTCAGCCCCCCTACGAGCAGTACTTC. It is translated as CASSHWDSPPQPPYEQYF.

V and J are TRBV28 and TRBJ1-2; tentative D call: TRBD1 (5 bases). V lost 2 bases, J lost 6 bases, and 10 bases lay in between. The germline CDR1 and CDR2 sequences are MDHEN and SYDVKM. The CDR3 contains 13 residues. CDR3 amino acids: CASSLGGEHGYTF. CDR3 sequence (DNA): TGTGCCAGCAGTTTAGGAGGGGAGCATGGCTACACCTTC.

The rearrangement uses TRBV4-2 and TRBJ1-5; 8 bases align to TRBD1. This CDR3 is 15 amino acids long. Germline CDR1 LGHNA, CDR2 YNFKEQ. V lost 0 bases to trimming and J lost 7 bases; unmatched junction nucleotides: 5. The CDR3 here is CASSQDPHRGQPQHF. The CDR3 DNA follows: TGTGCCAGCAGCCAAGATCCCCACAGGGGGCAGCCCCAGCATTTT.

The chain recombines TRBV7-9 with TRBJ2-1, with 10 bases fitting TRBD1. The V gene's germline CDR1 is SEHNR and CDR2 FQNEAQ (reference sequence). The junction had 10 bases not matched to a gene; V was cut back by 3 bases and J by 5 bases. This CDR3 has 17 amino acids. The CDR3 bases are TGTGCCAGCAGCTTCCCTCTTCGACAGGGGGCCGACAATGAGCAGTTCTTC. Encoded protein: CASSFPLRQGADNEQFF.

The chain recombines TRBV25-1 with TRBJ2-7; TRBD2 is a possible D gene (5 bases). This CDR3 comprises 12 residues. The germline V and J ends were trimmed by 6 bases and 5 bases, with 11 bases remaining between them. Germline assignment: CDR1 MGHDK and CDR2 SYGVNS. CDR3 coding DNA: TGTGCCAGCAGAACGAGGGCCCACGAGCAGTACTTC. Residues: CASRTRAHEQYF.

V and J are TRBV19 and TRBJ2-5; TRBD2 matches at 9 bases. The ends lost 3 bases at V and 2 bases at J; junction bases unmatched: 7. Germline V gene data show CDR1 as LNHDA and CDR2 as SQIVND (reference sequence). The CDR3 is 16 residues long. CDR3 amino acids: CASSIASSGVQETQYF. For the CDR3, the DNA is TGTGCCAGTAGTATTGCGTCTAGCGGGGTACAAGAGACCCAGTACTTC.

The rearrangement links TRBV5-8 to TRBJ1-1, with D maybe TRBD1 (6 bases). Germline values: CDR1 SGHTS, CDR2 YDEGEE. The CDR3 sequence is 14 residues long. V lost 4 bases and J 2 bases, leaving 12 bases between the germline ends. CDR3 residues: CASSRRDTNTEAFF. The CDR3 DNA reads TGTGCCAGCAGCCGACGGGACACCAACACTGAAGCTTTCTTT. Complete variable domain (other parts from reference TRBV5-8 and TRBJ1-1): EAGVTQSPTHLIKTRGQQATLRCSPISGHTSVYWYQQALGLGLQFLLWYDEGEERNRGNFPPRFSGRQFPNYSSELNVNALELEDSALYLCASSRRDTNTEAFFGQGTRLTVV.

This clone was seen just once. This chain links TRBV10-1 with TRBJ1-2; 8 nucleotides agree with TRBD1. Germline CDR1 and CDR2: WNHNN and SYGVQD (reference sequence). V trimming: 4 bases; J trimming: 7 bases; junction bases outside the gene matches: 8. CDR3 length: 14 residues. This CDR3 is CASSAGQERRGYTF. CDR3 nucleotide sequence: TGCGCCAGCAGTGCGGGACAGGAGCGGCGTGGCTACACCTTC.

This chain joins TRBV4-3 and TRBJ2-6; D unresolved. Germline CDR1 LGHNA, CDR2 YSLEER. The CDR3 runs 19 residues. Between the trimmed V and J ends, which lost 1 base and 0 bases, there was a span of 16 bases. In DNA, the CDR3 is TGCGCCAGCAGCCAAGTAGGCGTTGTGGGCAGCTCTGGGGCCAACGTCCTGACTTTC. This gives the protein CASSQVGVVGSSGANVLTF.

The chain uses TRBV5-5 and TRBJ1-2; D remains ambiguous. V dropped 0 bases and J dropped 5 bases, with 8 bases sitting between them. The CDR3 is 13 amino acids. The V gene's germline CDR1 is SGHKS and CDR2 YYEKEE (reference sequence). CDR3 protein: CASSLGGWYGYTF. The CDR3 nucleotides are TGTGCCAGCAGCTTGGGAGGGTGGTATGGCTACACCTTC. The whole variable domain, remainder taken from reference TRBV5-5 and TRBJ1-2, is DAGVTQSPTHLIKTRGQQVTLRCSPISGHKSVSWYQQVLGQGPQFIFQYYEKEERGRGNFPDRFSARQFPNYSSELNVNALLLGDSALYLCASSLGGWYGYTFGSGTRLTVV.

This chain uses TRBV18 with TRBJ1-2; D remains ambiguous. The CDR3 covers 15 residues. The V end lost 0 bases, the J end lost 8 bases, and 16 bases lay between the germline ends. Germline V CDR1 and CDR2: KGHSH, LQKENI. CDR3 in DNA: TGTGCCAGCTCACCACCTTCTCGGGATTCAGAAGGCTACACCTTC. As protein: CASSPPSRDSEGYTF.